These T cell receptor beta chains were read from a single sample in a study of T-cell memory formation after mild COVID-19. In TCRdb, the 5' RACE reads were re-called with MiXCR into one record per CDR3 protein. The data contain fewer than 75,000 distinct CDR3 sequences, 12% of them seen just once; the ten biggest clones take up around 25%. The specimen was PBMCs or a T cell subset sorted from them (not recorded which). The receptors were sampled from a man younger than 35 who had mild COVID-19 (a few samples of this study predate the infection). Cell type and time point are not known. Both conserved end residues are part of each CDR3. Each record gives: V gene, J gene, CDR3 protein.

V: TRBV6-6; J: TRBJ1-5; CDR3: CASSRDAEPQHF
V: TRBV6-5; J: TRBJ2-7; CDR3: CASRSGQGYEQYF
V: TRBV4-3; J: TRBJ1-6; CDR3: CASRGGQYNSPLHF
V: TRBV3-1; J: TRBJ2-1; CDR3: CASSQLVRGANNEQFF
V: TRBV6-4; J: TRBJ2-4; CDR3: CASSDRPQGIQYF
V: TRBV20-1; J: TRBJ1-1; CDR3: CSARSDRDTEAFF
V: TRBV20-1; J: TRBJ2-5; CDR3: CSARGLAARQETQYF
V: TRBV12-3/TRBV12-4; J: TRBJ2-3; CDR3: CASSLRLAGVTDTQYF
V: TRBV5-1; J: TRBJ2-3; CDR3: CASSLGGPTDTQYF
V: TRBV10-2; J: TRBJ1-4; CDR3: CASSEFLTAANEKLFF
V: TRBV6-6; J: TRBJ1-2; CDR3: CASSYVGSLGYTF
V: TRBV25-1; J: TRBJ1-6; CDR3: CASTIRGDSPLHF
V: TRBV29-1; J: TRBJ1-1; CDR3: CSVALLGNTEAFF
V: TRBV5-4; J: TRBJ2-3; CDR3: CASSLETSGTDTQYF
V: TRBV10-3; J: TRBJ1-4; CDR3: CAISPSNGQGFGEKLFF
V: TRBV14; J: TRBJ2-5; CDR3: CASSQGGQQETQYF
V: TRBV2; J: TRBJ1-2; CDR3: CASAVYNYGYTF
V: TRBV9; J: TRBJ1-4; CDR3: CASSTGRNFATNEKLFF
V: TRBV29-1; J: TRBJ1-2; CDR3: CSVFESGYTF
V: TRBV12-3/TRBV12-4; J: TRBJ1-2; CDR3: CASSPSVGGPGYTF
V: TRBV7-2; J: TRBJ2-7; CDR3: CASSLNGQGNEQYF
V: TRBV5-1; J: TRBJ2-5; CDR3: CASSSGQQETQYF
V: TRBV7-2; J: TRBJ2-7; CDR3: CASREGTVGYEQYF
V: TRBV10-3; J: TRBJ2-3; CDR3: CAISLQGGATDTQYF
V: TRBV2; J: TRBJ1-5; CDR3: CATSFFPGLQDQPQHF
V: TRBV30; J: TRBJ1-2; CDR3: CAWRTPGGFYGYTF
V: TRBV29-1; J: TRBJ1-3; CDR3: CSVGDRSGNTIYF
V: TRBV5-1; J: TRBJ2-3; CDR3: CASSPGNTDTQYF
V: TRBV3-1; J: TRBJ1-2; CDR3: CASSQATGGYGYTF
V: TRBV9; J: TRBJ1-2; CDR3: CASSSRGGLYGYTF
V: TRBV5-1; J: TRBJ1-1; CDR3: CASSASGNMAFF
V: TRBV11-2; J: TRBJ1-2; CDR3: CASRPGVVQGSYGYTF
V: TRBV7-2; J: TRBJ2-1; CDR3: CASSLTWRGSYNEQFF
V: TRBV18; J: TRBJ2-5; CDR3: CASSPMGQDETQYF
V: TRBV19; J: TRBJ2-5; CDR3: CASSPGHETQYF
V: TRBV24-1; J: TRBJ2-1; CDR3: CATRGGGSYNEQFF